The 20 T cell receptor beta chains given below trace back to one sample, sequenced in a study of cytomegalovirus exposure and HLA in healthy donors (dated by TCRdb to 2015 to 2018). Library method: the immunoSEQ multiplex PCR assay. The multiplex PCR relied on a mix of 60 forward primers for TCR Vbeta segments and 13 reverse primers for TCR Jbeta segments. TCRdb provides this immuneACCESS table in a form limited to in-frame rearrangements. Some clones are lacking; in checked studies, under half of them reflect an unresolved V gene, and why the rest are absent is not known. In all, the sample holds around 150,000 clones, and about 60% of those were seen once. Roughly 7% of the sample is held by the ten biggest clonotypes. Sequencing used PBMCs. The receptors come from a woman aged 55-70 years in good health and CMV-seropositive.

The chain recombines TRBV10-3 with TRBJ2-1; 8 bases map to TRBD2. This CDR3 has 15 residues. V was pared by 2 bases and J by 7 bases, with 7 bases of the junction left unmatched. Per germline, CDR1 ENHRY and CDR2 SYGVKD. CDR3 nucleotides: TGTGCCATCAGTGAGCTAGCGGGTAGAAATAATGAGCAGTTCTTC. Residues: CAISELAGRNNEQFF.

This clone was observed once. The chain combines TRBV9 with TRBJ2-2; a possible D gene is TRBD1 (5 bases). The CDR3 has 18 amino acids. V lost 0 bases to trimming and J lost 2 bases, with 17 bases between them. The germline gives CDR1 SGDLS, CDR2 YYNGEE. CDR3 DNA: TGTGCCAGCAGCGTAGGGTTCCTCGCCACAGGAAACACCGGGGAGCTGTTTTTT. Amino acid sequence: CASSVGFLATGNTGELFF.

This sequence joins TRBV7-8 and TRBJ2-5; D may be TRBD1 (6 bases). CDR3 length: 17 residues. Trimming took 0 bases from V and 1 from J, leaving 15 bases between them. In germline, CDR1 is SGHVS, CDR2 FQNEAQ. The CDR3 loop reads CASSLALRGQIQETQYF. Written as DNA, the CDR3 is TGTGCCAGCAGCTTAGCCCTTCGCGGACAGATCCAAGAGACCCAGTACTTC.

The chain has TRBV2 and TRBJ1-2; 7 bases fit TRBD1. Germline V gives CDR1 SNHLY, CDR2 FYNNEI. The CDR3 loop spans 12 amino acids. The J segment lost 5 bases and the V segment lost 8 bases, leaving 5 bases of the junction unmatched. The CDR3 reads CASDREGYGYTF. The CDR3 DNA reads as TGTGCCAGCGACAGGGAAGGGTATGGCTACACCTTC.

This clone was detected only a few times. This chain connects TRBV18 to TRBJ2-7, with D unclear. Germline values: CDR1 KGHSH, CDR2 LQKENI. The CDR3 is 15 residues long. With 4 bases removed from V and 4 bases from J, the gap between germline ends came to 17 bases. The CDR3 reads CASSQVGRPRYEQYF. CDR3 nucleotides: TGTGCCAGCTCACAAGTAGGCCGACCGAGGTACGAGCAGTACTTC.

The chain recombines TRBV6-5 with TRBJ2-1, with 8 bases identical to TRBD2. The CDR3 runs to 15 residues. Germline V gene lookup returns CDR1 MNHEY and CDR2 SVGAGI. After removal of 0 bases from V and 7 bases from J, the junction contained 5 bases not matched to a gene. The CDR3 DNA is TGTGCCAGCAGTTACTCGGCGGGAGGAAGTAATGAGCAGTTCTTC. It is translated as CASSYSAGGSNEQFF.

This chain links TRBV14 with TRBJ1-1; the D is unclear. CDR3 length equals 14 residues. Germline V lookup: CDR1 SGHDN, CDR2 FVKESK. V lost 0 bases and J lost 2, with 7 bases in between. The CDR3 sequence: CASSQDWRNTEAFF. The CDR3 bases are TGTGCCAGCAGCCAAGATTGGAGAAACACTGAAGCTTTCTTT.

The CDR3 nucleotides read TGCGCCAGCAGCGCCCGAAGGCGGGATACGCAGTATTTT. Amino acid sequence: CASSARRRDTQYF. This chain uses TRBV5-1 with TRBJ2-3; D remains unclear. Between the trimmed V and J ends, which lost 4 bases and 6 bases, there was a span of 12 bases. The germline V gene encodes CDR1 SGHRS and CDR2 YFSETQ. This CDR3 contains 13 residues.

The CDR3 region is CAITNSGSSYEQYF. The DNA of the CDR3 is TGTGCCATCACAAATAGCGGGAGCTCCTACGAGCAGTACTTC. The chain has TRBV10-3 and TRBJ2-7; 9 nucleotides line up with TRBD2. The ends lost 7 bases at V and 0 bases at J; junction bases unmatched: 4. Germline CDR1 and CDR2: ENHRY and SYGVKD. This CDR3 comprises 14 residues.

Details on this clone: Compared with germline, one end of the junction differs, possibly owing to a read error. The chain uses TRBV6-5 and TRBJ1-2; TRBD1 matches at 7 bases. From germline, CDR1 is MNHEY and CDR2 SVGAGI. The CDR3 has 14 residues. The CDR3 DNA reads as TGTGCCAGCAGACGACAGGGATCTAACTATGGCTACCCCTTC. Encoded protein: CASRRQGSNYGYPF.

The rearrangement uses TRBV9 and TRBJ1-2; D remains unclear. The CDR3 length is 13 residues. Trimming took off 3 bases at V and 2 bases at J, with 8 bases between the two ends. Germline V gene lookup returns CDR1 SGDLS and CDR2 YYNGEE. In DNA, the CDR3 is TGTGCCAGCAGCGCTACAGCAAACTATGGCTACACCTTC. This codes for CASSATANYGYTF.

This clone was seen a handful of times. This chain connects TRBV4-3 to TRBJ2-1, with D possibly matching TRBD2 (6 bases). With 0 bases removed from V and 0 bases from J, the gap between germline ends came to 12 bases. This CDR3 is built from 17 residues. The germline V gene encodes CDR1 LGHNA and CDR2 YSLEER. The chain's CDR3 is CASSQELAGNSYNEQFF. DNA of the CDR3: TGCGCCAGCAGCCAAGAGTTGGCGGGAAACTCCTACAATGAGCAGTTCTTC.

The CDR3 region has the DNA TGTGCCAGCAGCCCCGGGACAGCTTCTGGAAACACCATATATTTT. As protein: CASSPGTASGNTIYF. The chain uses TRBV6-5 and TRBJ1-3; 7 nucleotides align to TRBD1. Germline loops: CDR1 MNHEY, CDR2 SVGAGI. V trimming: 6 bases; J trimming: 1 base; junction bases outside the gene matches: 6. The CDR3 is made up of 15 amino acids.

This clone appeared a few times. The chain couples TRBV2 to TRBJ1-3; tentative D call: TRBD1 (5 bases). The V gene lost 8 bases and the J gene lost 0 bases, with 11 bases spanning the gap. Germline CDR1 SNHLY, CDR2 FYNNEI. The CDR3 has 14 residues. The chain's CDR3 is CASGRRGSGNTIYF. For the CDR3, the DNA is TGTGCCAGCGGGAGGAGGGGCTCTGGAAACACCATATATTTT.

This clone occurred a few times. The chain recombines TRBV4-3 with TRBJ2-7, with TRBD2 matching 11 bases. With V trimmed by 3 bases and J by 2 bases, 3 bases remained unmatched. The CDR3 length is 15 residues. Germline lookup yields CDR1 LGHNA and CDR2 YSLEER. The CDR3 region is CASSQQLAGAYEQYF. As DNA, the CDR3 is TGCGCCAGCAGCCAGCAACTAGCGGGGGCCTACGAGCAGTACTTC.

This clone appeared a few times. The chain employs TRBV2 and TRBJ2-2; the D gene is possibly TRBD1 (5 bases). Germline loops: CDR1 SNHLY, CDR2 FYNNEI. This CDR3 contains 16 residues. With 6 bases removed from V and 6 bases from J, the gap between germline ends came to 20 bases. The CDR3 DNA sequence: TGTGCCAGCAGGGATACCCTAAGGGGCGGCGCCGGGGAGCTGTTTTTT. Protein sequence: CASRDTLRGGAGELFF.

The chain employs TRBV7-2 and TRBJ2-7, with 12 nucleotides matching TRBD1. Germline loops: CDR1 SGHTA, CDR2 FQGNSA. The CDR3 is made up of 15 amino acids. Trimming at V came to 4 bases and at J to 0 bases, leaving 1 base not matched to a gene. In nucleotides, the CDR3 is TGTGCCAGCAGCTGGGGACAGGGGGCCTCCTACGAGCAGTACTTC. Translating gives CASSWGQGASYEQYF.

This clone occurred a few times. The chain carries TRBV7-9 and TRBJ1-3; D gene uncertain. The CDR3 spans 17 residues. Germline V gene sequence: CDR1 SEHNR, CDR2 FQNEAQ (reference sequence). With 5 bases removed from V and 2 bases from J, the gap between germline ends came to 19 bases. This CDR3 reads CASSLVGAGRPGNTIYF. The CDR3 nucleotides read TGTGCCAGCAGCCTCGTGGGAGCTGGAAGGCCTGGAAACACCATATATTTT. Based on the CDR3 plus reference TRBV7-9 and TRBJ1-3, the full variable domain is DTGVSQNPRHKITKRGQNVTFRCDPISEHNRLYWYRQTLGQGPEFLTYFQNEAQLEKSRLLSDRFSAERPKGSFSTLEIQRTEQGDSAMYLCASSLVGAGRPGNTIYFGEGSWLTVV.

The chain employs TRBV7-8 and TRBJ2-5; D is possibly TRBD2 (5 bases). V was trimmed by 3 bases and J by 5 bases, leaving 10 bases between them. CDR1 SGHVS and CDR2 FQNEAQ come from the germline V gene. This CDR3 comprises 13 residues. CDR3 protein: CASSFGEGETQYF. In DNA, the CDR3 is TGTGCCAGCAGCTTCGGGGAAGGGGAGACCCAGTACTTC.

This CDR3 reads CASSRLAGAGGEQFF. In DNA, the CDR3 is TGTGCCAGTTCGCGACTAGCGGGAGCTGGAGGTGAGCAGTTCTTC. The gene calls are TRBV27 and TRBJ2-1; 12 positions match TRBD2. V shed 9 bases, J shed 9 bases, and the junction held 12 bases outside the gene matches. From germline, CDR1 is MNHEY and CDR2 SMNVEV (reference sequence). This CDR3 region has 15 residues.